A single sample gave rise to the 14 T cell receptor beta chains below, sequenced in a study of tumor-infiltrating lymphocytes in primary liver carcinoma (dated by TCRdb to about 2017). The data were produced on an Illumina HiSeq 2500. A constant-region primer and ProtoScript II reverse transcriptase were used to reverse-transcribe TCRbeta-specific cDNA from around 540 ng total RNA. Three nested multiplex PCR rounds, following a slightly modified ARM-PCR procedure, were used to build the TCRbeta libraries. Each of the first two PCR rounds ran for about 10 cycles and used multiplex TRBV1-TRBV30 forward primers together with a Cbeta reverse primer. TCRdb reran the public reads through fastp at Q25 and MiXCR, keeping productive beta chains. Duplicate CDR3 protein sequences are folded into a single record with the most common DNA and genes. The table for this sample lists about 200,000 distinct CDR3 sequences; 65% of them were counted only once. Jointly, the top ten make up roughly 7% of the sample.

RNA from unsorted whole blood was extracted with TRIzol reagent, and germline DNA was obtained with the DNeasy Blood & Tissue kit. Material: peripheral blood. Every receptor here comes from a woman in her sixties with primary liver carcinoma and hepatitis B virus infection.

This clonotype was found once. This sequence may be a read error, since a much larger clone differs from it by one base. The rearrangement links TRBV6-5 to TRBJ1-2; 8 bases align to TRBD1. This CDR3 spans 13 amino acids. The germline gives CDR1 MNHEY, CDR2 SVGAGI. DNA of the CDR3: TGTGTCAGCAGTAGCGACAGGGGAGAAGGCTACACCTTC. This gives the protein CVSSSDRGEGYTF.

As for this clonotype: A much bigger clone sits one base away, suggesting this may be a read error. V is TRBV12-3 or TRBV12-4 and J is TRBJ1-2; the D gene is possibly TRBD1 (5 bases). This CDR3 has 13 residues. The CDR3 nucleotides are TGTGCCACCAGTCAAAATCAGGGCTATGGCTACACCTTC. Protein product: CATSQNQGYGYTF.

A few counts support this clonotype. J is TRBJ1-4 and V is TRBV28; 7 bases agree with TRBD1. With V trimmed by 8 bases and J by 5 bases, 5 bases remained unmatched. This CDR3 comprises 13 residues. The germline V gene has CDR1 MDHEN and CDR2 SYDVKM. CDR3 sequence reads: CASGPGGNEKLFF. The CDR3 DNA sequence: TGTGCCAGCGGACCAGGGGGGAATGAAAAACTGTTTTTT.

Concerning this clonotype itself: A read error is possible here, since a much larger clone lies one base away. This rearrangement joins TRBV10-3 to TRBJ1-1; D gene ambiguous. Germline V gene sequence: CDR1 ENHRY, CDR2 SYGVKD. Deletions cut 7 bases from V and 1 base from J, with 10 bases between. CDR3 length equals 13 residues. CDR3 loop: CAIIAVENTEAFF. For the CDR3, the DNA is TGTGCCATCATTGCAGTAGAGAACACTGAAGCTTTCTTT.

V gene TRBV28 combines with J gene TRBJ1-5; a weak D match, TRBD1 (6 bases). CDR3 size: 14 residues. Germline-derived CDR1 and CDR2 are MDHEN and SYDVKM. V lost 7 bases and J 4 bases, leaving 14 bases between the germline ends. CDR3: CASTPGGGNQPQHF. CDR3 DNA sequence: TGTGCCAGCACCCCGGGAGGGGGAAATCAGCCCCAGCATTTT.

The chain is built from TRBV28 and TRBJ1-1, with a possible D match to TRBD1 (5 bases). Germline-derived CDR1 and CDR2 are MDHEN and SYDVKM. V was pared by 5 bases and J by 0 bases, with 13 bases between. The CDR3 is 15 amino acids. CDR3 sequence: CASSLASTVNTEAFF. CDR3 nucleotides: TGTGCCAGCAGTCTAGCTTCGACAGTGAACACTGAAGCTTTCTTT.

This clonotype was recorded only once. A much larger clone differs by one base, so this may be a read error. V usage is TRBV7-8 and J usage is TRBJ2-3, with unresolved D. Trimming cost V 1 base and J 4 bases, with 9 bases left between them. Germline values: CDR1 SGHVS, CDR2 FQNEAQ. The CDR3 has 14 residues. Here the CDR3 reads CASSLDGWADTQYF. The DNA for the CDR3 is TGTGCCAGCAGCTTAGATGGGTGGGCAGATACGCAGTATTTT. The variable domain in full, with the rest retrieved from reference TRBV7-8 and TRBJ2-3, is GAGVSQSPRYKVAKRGQDVALRCDPISGHVSLFWYQQALGQGPEFLTYFQNEAQLDKSGLPSDRFFAERPEGSVSTLKIQRTQQEDSAVYLCASSLDGWADTQYFGPGTRLTVL.

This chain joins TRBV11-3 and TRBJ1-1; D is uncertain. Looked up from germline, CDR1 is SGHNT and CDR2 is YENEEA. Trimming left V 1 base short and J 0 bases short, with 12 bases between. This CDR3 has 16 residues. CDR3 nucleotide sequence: TGTGCCAGCAGCTTAGTCGACGGGAGAATGAACACTGAAGCTTTCTTT. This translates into CASSLVDGRMNTEAFF.

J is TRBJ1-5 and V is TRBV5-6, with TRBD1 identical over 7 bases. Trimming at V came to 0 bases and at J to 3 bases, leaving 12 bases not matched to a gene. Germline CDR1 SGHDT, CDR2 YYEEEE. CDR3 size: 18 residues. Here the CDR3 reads CASSLAETGISHNQPQHF. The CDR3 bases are TGTGCCAGCAGCTTGGCCGAGACAGGGATATCACACAATCAGCCCCAGCATTTT.

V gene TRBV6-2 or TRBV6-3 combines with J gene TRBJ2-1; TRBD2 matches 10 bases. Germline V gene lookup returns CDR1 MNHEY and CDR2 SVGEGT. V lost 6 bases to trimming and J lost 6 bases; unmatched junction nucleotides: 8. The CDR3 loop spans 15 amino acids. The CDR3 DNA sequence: TGTGCCAGCAGAAACAGCGGGAGGGTCCTCAATGAGCAGTTCTTC. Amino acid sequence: CASRNSGRVLNEQFF.

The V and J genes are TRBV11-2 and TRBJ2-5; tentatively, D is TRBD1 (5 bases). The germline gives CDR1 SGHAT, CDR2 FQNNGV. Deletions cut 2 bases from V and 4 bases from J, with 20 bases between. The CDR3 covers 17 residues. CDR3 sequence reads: CASSLQQAGVGRETQYF. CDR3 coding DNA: TGTGCCAGCAGCTTACAACAGGCAGGAGTTGGAAGAGAGACCCAGTACTTC.

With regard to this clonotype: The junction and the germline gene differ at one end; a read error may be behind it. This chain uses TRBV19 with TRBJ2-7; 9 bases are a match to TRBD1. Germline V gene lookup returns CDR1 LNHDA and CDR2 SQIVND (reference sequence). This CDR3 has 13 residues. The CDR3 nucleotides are TGTGCCACCGGACAGGGGTCTTCCTACGGGCAGTACTTC. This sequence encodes CATGQGSSYGQYF.

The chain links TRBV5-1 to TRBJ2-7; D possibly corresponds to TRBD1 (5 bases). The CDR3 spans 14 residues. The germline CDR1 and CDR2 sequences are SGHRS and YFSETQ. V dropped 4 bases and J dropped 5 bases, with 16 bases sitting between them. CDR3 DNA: TGCGCCAGCAGCCCGGACATGGGCCTCAACGAGCAGTACTTC. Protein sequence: CASSPDMGLNEQYF.

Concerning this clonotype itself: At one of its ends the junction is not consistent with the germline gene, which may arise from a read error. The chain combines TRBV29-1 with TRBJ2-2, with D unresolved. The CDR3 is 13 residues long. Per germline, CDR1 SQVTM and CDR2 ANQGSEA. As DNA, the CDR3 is TGCGGCGTTGGGCGTACGAACTCCGGGGAGCTGTTTTTT. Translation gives CGVGRTNSGELFF.